These 5 T cell receptor beta chains were sequenced from one sample in a study of T cells in Graves' hyperthyroidism and ophthalmopathy. The investigators amplified TCR beta CDR3 regions from RNA transcripts. TCR CDR3 underwent first-round RT-PCR with the HTBI primer set. TCRdb redid the calling of the multiplex PCR reads with MiXCR, one entry per CDR3 protein. The sample holds fewer than 900,000 distinct CDR3 sequences, 18% seen once. The sequenced material came from blood. These receptor sequences come from a woman aged 45-65 years with Graves' hyperthyroidism that later progressed to Graves' ophthalmopathy.

The sample holds a few counts of this clonotype. This chain joins TRBV5-1 and TRBJ1-1, with 10 positions matching TRBD1. The CDR3 runs to 17 residues. V trimming: 0 bases; J trimming: 0 bases; junction bases outside the gene matches: 5. CDR1 is SGHRS, CDR2 YFSETQ, per germline. CDR3 region: CASSLGWTGGMNTEAFF. CDR3 DNA: TGCGCCAGCAGCTTGGGTTGGACAGGGGGTATGAACACTGAAGCTTTCTTT. The variable domain in full, with the rest retrieved from reference TRBV5-1 and TRBJ1-1, is KAGVTQTPRYLIKTRGQQVTLSCSPISGHRSVSWYQQTPGQGLQFLFEYFSETQRNKGNFPGRFSGRQFSNSRSEMNVSTLELGDSALYLCASSLGWTGGMNTEAFFGQGTRLTVV.

The J gene is TRBJ1-2, the V gene TRBV19; TRBD1 matches at 8 bases. Trimming cost V 5 bases and J 7 bases; bases outside gene matches: 6. This CDR3 comprises 13 residues. Germline CDR1 LNHDA, CDR2 SQIVND (reference sequence). The CDR3, as DNA: TGTGCCAGTAGTGTGGACAGGGAGTCTGGCTACACCTTC. Protein sequence: CASSVDRESGYTF. Based on the CDR3 plus reference TRBV19 and TRBJ1-2, the full variable domain is DGGITQSPKYLFRKEGQNVTLSCEQNLNHDAMYWYRQDPGQGLRLIYYSQIVNDFQKGDIAEGYSVSREKKESFPLTVTSAQKNPTAFYLCASSVDRESGYTFGSGTRLTVV.

The chain uses TRBV6-1 and TRBJ1-2; possibly TRBD1 for D (5 bases). The CDR3 sequence is 14 residues long. Germline V gene lookup returns CDR1 MNHNS and CDR2 SASEGT. Trimming took 8 bases from V and 8 from J, leaving 21 bases between them. CDR3 region: CASFRPTRGEGYTF. The CDR3 nucleotides are TGTGCCAGCTTCCGGCCAACGAGAGGGGAAGGCTACACCTTC.

This clonotype was seen a few times. The J gene is TRBJ2-2, the V gene TRBV9; weak D call: TRBD2 (6 bases). The germline CDR1 and CDR2 sequences are SGDLS and YYNGEE. Trimming took off 6 bases at V and 2 bases at J, with 14 bases between the two ends. The CDR3 is 15 residues long. As DNA, the CDR3 is TGTGCCAGCATGCCGGGACTCTATAACACCGGGGAGCTGTTTTTT. It is translated as CASMPGLYNTGELFF.

Many counts were recorded for this clonotype. The chain recombines TRBV5-1 with TRBJ1-1; D gene unclear. Germline V gene lookup returns CDR1 SGHRS and CDR2 YFSETQ. CDR3 length: 16 amino acids. Between the trimmed V and J ends, which lost 1 base and 2 bases, there was a span of 15 bases. This CDR3 reads CASSLFPWEDNTEAFF. The CDR3, as DNA: TGCGCCAGCAGCTTGTTCCCCTGGGAGGACAACACTGAAGCTTTCTTT.